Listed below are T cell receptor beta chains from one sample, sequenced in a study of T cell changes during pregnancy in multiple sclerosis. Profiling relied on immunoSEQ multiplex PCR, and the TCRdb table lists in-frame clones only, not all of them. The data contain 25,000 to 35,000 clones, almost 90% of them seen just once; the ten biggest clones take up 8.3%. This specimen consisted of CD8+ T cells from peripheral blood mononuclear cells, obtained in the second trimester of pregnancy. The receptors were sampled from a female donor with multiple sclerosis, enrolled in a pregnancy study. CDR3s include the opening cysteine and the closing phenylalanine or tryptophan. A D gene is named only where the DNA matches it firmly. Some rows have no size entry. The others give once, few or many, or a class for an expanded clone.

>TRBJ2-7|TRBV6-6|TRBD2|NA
TGTGCCGCGGGTGGACTAGCGGCGACCAACTACGAGCAGTACTTC
CAAGGLAATNYEQYF
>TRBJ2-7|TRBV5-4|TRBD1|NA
TGTGCCAGCGAGGACAGGGTGGAGAGCGAGCAGTACTTC
CASEDRVESEQYF
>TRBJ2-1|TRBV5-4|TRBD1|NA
TGTGCCAGCAGCTTCTCTCCGGGACAGACAATTTACAATGAGCAGTTCTTC
CASSFSPGQTIYNEQFF
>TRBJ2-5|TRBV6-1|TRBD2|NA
TGTGCCAGCACCCACCTAGCGGGGGGGCCGGAGACCCAGTACTTC
CASTHLAGGPETQYF
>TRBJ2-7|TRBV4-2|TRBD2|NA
TGTGCCAGCAGCCAAGTGACTAGCGGGGGCTCCTACGAGCAGTACTTC
CASSQVTSGGSYEQYF
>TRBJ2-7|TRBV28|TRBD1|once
TGTGCCAGCAAAGGGACAGGGTCATCCGAGCAGTACTTC
CASKGTGSSEQYF
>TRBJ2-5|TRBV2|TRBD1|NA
TGTGCCAGCAGCATGGTGGACAGGGGGCGAGCCCAGTACTTC
CASSMVDRGRAQYF
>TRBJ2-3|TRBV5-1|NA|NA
TGCGCCAGCAGCAACCAGGGTACAGATACGCAGTATTTT
CASSNQGTDTQYF
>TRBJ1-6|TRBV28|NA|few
TGTGCCAGCAGTTTCGAGGGGGCCTATAATTCACCCCTCCACTTT
CASSFEGAYNSPLHF
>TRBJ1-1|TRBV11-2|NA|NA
TGTGCCAGCAGCTTATCCCCAGGGATGAACACTGAAGCTTTCTTT
CASSLSPGMNTEAFF
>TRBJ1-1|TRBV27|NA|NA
TGTGCCAGCAGTTTATTGGGGGGGCGCACTGAAGCTTTCTTT
CASSLLGGRTEAFF
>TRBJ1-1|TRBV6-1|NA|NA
TGTGCCAGCAGCCCCCCCTACACTGAAGCTTTCTTT
CASSPPYTEAFF
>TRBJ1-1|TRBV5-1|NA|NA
TGCGCCAGCAGCTTAAGCACAGGGTATGAAGCTTTCTTT
CASSLSTGYEAFF
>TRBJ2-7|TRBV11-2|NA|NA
TGTGCCAGCAGCTTATACTACGAGCAGTACTTC
CASSLYYEQYF
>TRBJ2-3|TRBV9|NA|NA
TGTGCCAGCAGCGTAGTCTCCAGGGTTAACACAGATACGCAGTATTTT
CASSVVSRVNTDTQYF
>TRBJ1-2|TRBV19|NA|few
TGTGCCAGTAGTATCATCGCAGACTATGGCTACACCTTC
CASSIIADYGYTF
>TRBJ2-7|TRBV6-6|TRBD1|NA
TGTGCCAGCAGTTACTCCCGGACAGGGCAACACGAGCAGTACTTC
CASSYSRTGQHEQYF
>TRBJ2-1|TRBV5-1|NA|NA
TGCGCCAGCAGCTTAAGCAGGAACAATGAGCAGTTCTTC
CASSLSRNNEQFF
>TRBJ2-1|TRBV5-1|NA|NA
TGCGCCAGCAGCTTGGCTCCAGGGATCAGTTTGGGTGAGCAGTTCTTC
CASSLAPGISLGEQFF
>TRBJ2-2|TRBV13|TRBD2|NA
TGTGCCAGCAGCTCCCTAGCGGGGGGAGGCACCGGGGAGCTGTTTTTT
CASSSLAGGGTGELFF
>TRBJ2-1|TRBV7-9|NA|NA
TGTGCCAGCAGCCTGGGGGACTTCGTTTACAATGAGCAGTTCTTC
CASSLGDFVYNEQFF
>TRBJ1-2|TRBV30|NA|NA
TGTGCCTGGAGTGCCCTATTGGGCTACACCTTC
CAWSALLGYTF
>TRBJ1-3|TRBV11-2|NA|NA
TGTGCCAGCAGCTTAATAGGGACGGGAGACACCATATATTTT
CASSLIGTGDTIYF
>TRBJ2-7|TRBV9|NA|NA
TGTGCCAGCAGCGTGGGGGGTCGTGGGGAGCAGTACTTC
CASSVGGRGEQYF
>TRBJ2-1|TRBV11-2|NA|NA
TGTGCCAGCAGCTTCCACTATAAGGAGCAGTTCTTC
CASSFHYKEQFF
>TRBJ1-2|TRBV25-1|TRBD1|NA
TGTGCCAGCAGAGGACGCCGGGACAGGGCCTATGGCTACACCTTC
CASRGRRDRAYGYTF
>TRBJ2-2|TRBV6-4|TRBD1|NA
TGTGCCAGCAGTGAGGCAGGGACAGCGAACACCGGGGAGCTGTTTTTT
CASSEAGTANTGELFF
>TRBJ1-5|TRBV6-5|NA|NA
TGTGCCAGCAGCGGAGGGGGGGCGCATCAGCCCCAGCATTTT
CASSGGGAHQPQHF
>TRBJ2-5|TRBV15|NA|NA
TGTGCCACCAGCATCGGAGAGACCCAGTACTTC
CATSIGETQYF
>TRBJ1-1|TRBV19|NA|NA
TGTGCCAGTAGTATAGAAGGACAGATGAACACTGAAGCTTTCTTT
CASSIEGQMNTEAFF
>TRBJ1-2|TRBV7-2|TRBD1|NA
TGTGCCAGCAGCCCCGACAGGGCTGGGTATGGCTACACCTTC
CASSPDRAGYGYTF
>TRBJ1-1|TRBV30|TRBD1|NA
TGTGCCTGGAGTGTAGGGACAGGGGTCAACACTGAAGCTTTCTTT
CAWSVGTGVNTEAFF
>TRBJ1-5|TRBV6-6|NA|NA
TGTGCCAGCAGTTACGTAGCCATGGATCAGCCCCAGCATTTT
CASSYVAMDQPQHF
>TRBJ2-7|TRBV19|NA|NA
TGTGCCAGTAGTATAGTCCTCTCCTACGAGCAGTACTTC
CASSIVLSYEQYF
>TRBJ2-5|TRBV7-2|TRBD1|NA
TGTGCCAGCAGCCACCCGGTTGACAGGGGTTTTTGGGAGACCCAGTACTTC
CASSHPVDRGFWETQYF
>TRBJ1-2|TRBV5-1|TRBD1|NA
TGCGCCAGCAGCTTGGCCAAAGGACAGGTGAACTATGGCTACACCTTC
CASSLAKGQVNYGYTF
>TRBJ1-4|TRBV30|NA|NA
TGTGCCTGGACGGGGGTAACTAATGAAAAACTGTTTTTT
CAWTGVTNEKLFF
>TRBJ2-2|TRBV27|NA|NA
TGTGCCAGCAGCCCCTACAGGTCCACCACCGGGGAGCTGTTTTTT
CASSPYRSTTGELFF
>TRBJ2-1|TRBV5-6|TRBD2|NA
TGTGCCAGCAGCCGGGGGTGGGGAGGGTTTTACAATGAGCAGTTCTTC
CASSRGWGGFYNEQFF
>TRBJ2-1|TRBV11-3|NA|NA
TGTGCCAGCAGCTTAAACAGTTACTACAATGAGCAGTTCTTC
CASSLNSYYNEQFF
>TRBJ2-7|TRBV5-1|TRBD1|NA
TGCGCCAGCAGCCTCGGGACAGGGGAATCAGACGAGCAGTACTTC
CASSLGTGESDEQYF
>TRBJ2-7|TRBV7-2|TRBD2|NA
TGTGCCAGCAGCCGACCTTCCGGACTAGCGGGGCTGGGAAGTCACGAGCAGTACTTC
CASSRPSGLAGLGSHEQYF
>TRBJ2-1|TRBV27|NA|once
TGTGCCAGCAGATACTACAATGAGCAGTTCTTC
CASRYYNEQFF
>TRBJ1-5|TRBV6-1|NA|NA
TGTGCCAGCAGTGAGGGCCAAATTAGCAATCAGCCCCAGCATTTT
CASSEGQISNQPQHF
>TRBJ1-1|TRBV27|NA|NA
TGTGCCAGCAGTTATACAGGCGGAGGGACTGAAGCTTTCTTT
CASSYTGGGTEAFF
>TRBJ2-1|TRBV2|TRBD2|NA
TGTGCCAGCAGTGAAGGGGGACTAGCGCCTGAGCAGTTCTTC
CASSEGGLAPEQFF
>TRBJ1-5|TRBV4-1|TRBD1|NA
TGCGCCAGCAGCCAAGATCCCAGGACAGGACAGCCCCAGCATTTT
CASSQDPRTGQPQHF
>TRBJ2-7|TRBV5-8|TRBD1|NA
TGTGCCAGCAGCCCGTGGGTCACAGGGGGCTACGAGCAGTACTTC
CASSPWVTGGYEQYF
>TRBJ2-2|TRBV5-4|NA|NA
TGTGCCAGCAAATCCCCGGACTTAGGGGGTGAGAACACCGGGGAGCTGTTTTTT
CASKSPDLGGENTGELFF
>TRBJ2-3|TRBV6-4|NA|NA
TGTGCCAGCAGTGAGGGACATAGCACAGATACGCAGTATTTT
CASSEGHSTDTQYF
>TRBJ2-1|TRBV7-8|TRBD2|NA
TGTGCCAGCAGCTACGGCGGGGGGGAATGGGTTGAGCAGTTCTTC
CASSYGGGEWVEQFF
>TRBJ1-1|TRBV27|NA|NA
TGTGCCAGCAGTTTCCAGGTCTATACAGATTCCACTGAAGCTTTCTTT
CASSFQVYTDSTEAFF
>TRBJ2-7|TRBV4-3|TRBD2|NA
TGCGCCAGCAGCCAAGAGCCCAGCGGGGGAATGCGCGAGCAGTACTTC
CASSQEPSGGMREQYF
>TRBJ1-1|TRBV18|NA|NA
TGTGCCAGCTCACCCGCTGTCCAGGTCCACACTGAAGCTTTCTTT
CASSPAVQVHTEAFF